These 10 T cell receptor beta chains were sequenced from one sample in a study of regulatory T cells in long-lasting Graves disease. HTBI primers from iRepertoire and Arm-PCR of CDR3 regions yielded the TCR beta libraries. TCRdb reanalysed the multiplex PCR reads using MiXCR and keeps one entry per CDR3 protein. In the table there are about 540,000 distinct CDR3 sequences, approximately 12% of which are singletons. Time point in this sample: newly diagnosed GD, antithyroid drugs for less than 3 months. PBMCs were the source of the RNA used for TCR sequencing. The same sample was also used in a study of T cells in Graves' hyperthyroidism and ophthalmopathy.

Sequencing was performed on peripheral blood mononuclear cells (PBMCs), taken at new diagnosis, from a patient treated with antithyroid drugs. The receptors shown here come from a man aged 30-40 years with Graves disease.

Notes on this clonotype: Possible read error: a much larger clone is one base away. This chain joins TRBV18 and TRBJ2-5; 7 positions agree with TRBD1. The trim removed 6 bases at V and 6 bases at J, leaving 10 bases unmatched. The CDR3 runs to 14 residues. From germline, CDR1 is KGHSH and CDR2 LQKENI. CDR3 residues: CASSPGGTGQTQYF. CDR3 DNA sequence: TGTGCCAGCTCGCCAGGGGGAACCGGGCAGACCCAGTACTTC.

This clonotype was seen repeatedly, ten times or more. This sequence joins TRBV30 and TRBJ1-2; D is possibly TRBD1 (6 bases). Per germline, CDR1 GTSNPN and CDR2 SVGIG (reference sequence). V shed 4 bases and J shed 4 bases, with 16 bases lying between them. The CDR3 length is 14 residues. This CDR3 reads CAWKGQGRLYGYTF. The CDR3 DNA sequence: TGTGCCTGGAAAGGGCAGGGGCGACTCTATGGCTACACCTTC.

This clonotype was seen only a few times. This CDR3 reads CASSIPQGGTEAFF. For the CDR3, the DNA is TGTGCCAGTAGTATACCGCAGGGGGGCACTGAAGCTTTCTTT. This chain joins TRBV19 and TRBJ1-1; 7 positions agree with TRBD1. This CDR3 has 14 amino acids. The V gene end was trimmed by 2 bases and the J gene end by 4 bases; junction bases not matched to a gene: 4. From germline, CDR1 is LNHDA and CDR2 SQIVND (reference sequence).

This clonotype showed up just a few times. This rearrangement joins TRBV7-9 to TRBJ2-5; 7 bases align to TRBD1. Trimming removed 4 bases from V and 5 bases from J; junction bases left unmatched: 7. CDR3 length: 14 amino acids. Germline-derived CDR1 and CDR2 are SEHNR and FQNEAQ (reference sequence). CDR3: CASSSEDRRETQYF. The CDR3 region has the DNA TGTGCCAGCAGCTCCGAGGACAGGAGGGAGACCCAGTACTTC.

This clonotype was counted at least ten times. The gene calls are TRBV2 and TRBJ2-7, with 8 bases matching TRBD1. The germline CDR1 and CDR2 sequences are SNHLY and FYNNEI. The CDR3 extends over 16 amino acids. Germline trimming cut 4 bases from V and 2 bases from J; bases unmatched to any gene: 10. CDR3 nucleotides: TGTGCCAGCAGTGGGGTCAGGGGGCCCTCCCCCTACGAGCAGTACTTC. Translating it yields CASSGVRGPSPYEQYF.

This clonotype was found a few times. This may be a read error: a much more frequent sequence differs by one nucleotide. The conserved phenylalanine or tryptophan is not found at the CDR3 terminus, so this likely reflects a read error. The rearrangement joins TRBV7-2 to TRBJ2-5; a weak D match, TRBD2 (5 bases). CDR1 and CDR2 (germline): SGHTA, FQGNSA. V was shortened by 1 base and J by 3 bases, with 6 bases between the two germline ends. This CDR3 contains 13 residues. The CDR3 loop reads CASSLVREETQYL. In DNA form, the CDR3 reads TGTGCCAGCAGCTTAGTGAGGGAAGAGACCCAGTACCTC.

This chain connects TRBV11-2 to TRBJ2-7; D tentatively fits TRBD1 or TRBD2 (5 bases each). Germline lookup yields CDR1 SGHAT and CDR2 FQNNGV. CDR3 length: 15 residues. Trimming stripped 5 bases from V and 5 bases from J, with 19 bases between. CDR3 DNA sequence: TGTGCCAGCAGCCAAGGGACCCCCACATGGGACGAGCAGTACTTC. Translating gives CASSQGTPTWDEQYF.

The chain has TRBV5-1 and TRBJ2-5; 10 nucleotides match TRBD2. There are 17 residues in the CDR3. CDR1 and CDR2 (germline): SGHRS, YFSETQ. V shed 0 bases and J 4 bases; nucleotides not matched to a gene: 9. The CDR3 here is CASSLGLAGQGGETQYF. CDR3 coding DNA: TGCGCCAGCAGCTTGGGACTAGCGGGTCAAGGTGGAGAGACCCAGTACTTC.

This clonotype was seen many times. V and J are TRBV29-1 and TRBJ2-7, with D perhaps TRBD1 or TRBD2 (5 bases each). The germline gives CDR1 SQVTM, CDR2 ANQGSEA. This CDR3 contains 13 residues. The V end was cut by 6 bases, the J end by 0 bases, with 12 bases between. CDR3 nucleotides: TGCAGCGTCCGTGGGGACGACTCCTACGAGCAGTACTTC. This translates into CSVRGDDSYEQYF.

This clonotype was seen repeatedly, ten times or more. This chain connects TRBV7-2 to TRBJ2-7; no clear D gene. The CDR3 loop spans 12 amino acids. In germline, CDR1 is SGHTA, CDR2 FQGNSA. The V end lost 2 bases, the J end lost 8 bases, and 10 bases lay between the germline ends. The CDR3 DNA reads TGTGCCAGCAGCTTACTTGGCCCTCAGCAGTACTTC. Protein sequence: CASSLLGPQQYF.